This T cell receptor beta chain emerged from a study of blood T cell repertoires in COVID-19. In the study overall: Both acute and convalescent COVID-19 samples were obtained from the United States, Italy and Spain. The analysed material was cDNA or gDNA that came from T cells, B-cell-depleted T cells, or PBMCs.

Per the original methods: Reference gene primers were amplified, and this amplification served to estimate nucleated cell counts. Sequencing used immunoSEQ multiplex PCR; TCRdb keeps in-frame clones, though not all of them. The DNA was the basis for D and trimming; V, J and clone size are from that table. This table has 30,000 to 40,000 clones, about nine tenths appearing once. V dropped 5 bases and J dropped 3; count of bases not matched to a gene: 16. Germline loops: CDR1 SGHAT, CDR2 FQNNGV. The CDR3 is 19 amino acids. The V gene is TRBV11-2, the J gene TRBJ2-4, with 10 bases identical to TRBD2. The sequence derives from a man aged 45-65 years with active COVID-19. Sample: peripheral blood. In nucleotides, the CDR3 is TGTGCCAGCAGCCCCCGAGCGGGGGGGCCGTCGTTGGACAAAAACATTCAGTACTTC. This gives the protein CASSPRAGGPSLDKNIQYF. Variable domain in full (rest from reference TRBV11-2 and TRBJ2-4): EAGVAQSPRYKIIEKRQSVAFWCNPISGHATLYWYQQILGQGPKLLIQFQNNGVVDDSQLPKDRFSAERLKGVDSTLKIQPAKLEDSAVYLCASSPRAGGPSLDKNIQYFGAGTRLSVL.